Listed below are T cell receptor beta chains from one sample, sequenced in a study of tumor-infiltrating lymphocytes in primary liver carcinoma. TCRdb reprocessed the multiplex PCR reads with MiXCR, giving one entry per CDR3 protein. The data hold about 37,000 distinct CDR3 sequences, with roughly 73% observed a single time. The sample comprised tumor-adjacent normal liver tissue. Source of these receptors: a man between 35 and 55 years old with primary liver carcinoma and hepatitis B virus infection. Each CDR3 is given with its conserved first and last residue. D genes are given only for firm matches. The size entry is marked missing in some rows and otherwise reads once, few, many or a size class.

DNA: TGTGCCAGCAGTAGTAGGTCTGCCCAAAAACTGTATTTT
CDR3: CASSSRSAQKLYF
size: .
D: .
V: TRBV28
J: TRBJ1-4

DNA: TGTGCCAGCAGCGAAGGGACTAGCTCCTACAATGAGCAGTTCTTC
CDR3: CASSEGTSSYNEQFF
size: many
D: TRBD2
V: TRBV7-8
J: TRBJ2-1

DNA: TGTGCCAGCGGCTTGGGACTAGTCTGGAATGAGCTGTTCTTC
CDR3: CASGLGLVWNELFF
size: .
D: TRBD2
V: TRBV5-8
J: TRBJ2-1

DNA: TGTGCCAGCAGTAGGCCTAGGGGGGAGAGGAGTGAGCAGTGCTTC
CDR3: CASSRPRGERSEQCF
size: .
D: .
V: TRBV11-2
J: TRBJ2-1

DNA: TGTGTCTGGAGTGTACAGTTCGGGAGTGAAGCTTTCTTT
CDR3: CVWSVQFGSEAFF
size: .
D: .
V: TRBV30
J: TRBJ1-1

DNA: TGTGCCAGCAGTCGGGGCGGCGCCGAAGATATGCAGTATTTT
CDR3: CASSRGGAEDMQYF
size: .
D: .
V: TRBV6-2/TRBV6-3
J: TRBJ2-3

DNA: TGTGCCAGCAGTTACTCCGGACTAGCGGGCTTAGGCTCCTACAAGCAGCACTTC
CDR3: CASSYSGLAGLGSYKQHF
size: once
D: TRBD2
V: TRBV6-6
J: TRBJ2-7

DNA: TGTGCCAGCAGTTTATCCGGACAGGGGCCCGAGCAGTACTTC
CDR3: CASSLSGQGPEQYF
size: many
D: TRBD1
V: TRBV28
J: TRBJ2-7

DNA: TGTGCCAGCAGTGAAGTCCCCACTAGCTTACCCGGGGAGCTGTTTTTT
CDR3: CASSEVPTSLPGELFF
size: medium-sized
D: .
V: TRBV6-1
J: TRBJ2-2

DNA: TGTAGCCTTGGGGGGGAGCGGACAGATACGCAGTATTTT
CDR3: CSLGGERTDTQYF
size: .
D: TRBD2
V: TRBV29-1
J: TRBJ2-3

DNA: TGTGCCAGCAGCGGCCGGGACGCCGAGTATGGCTACACCTTC
CDR3: CASSGRDAEYGYTF
size: .
D: .
V: TRBV5-6
J: TRBJ1-2

DNA: TGTACCAGCAGCCCCTTGGACAGGGGGCTAACCGGGGCCAACGTCCTGACCTTC
CDR3: CTSSPLDRGLTGANVLTF
size: .
D: TRBD1
V: TRBV4-2
J: TRBJ2-6

DNA: TGTGCAAGCAGCCCCACCCACATGGGCGAGGCCTACGAGCAGTACTTC
CDR3: CASSPTHMGEAYEQYF
size: .
D: .
V: TRBV5-6
J: TRBJ2-7

DNA: TGTGTCAGCAGTCTACAGGGGGCCACTCAGTCCCAGTATTTT
CDR3: CVSSLQGATQSQYF
size: .
D: TRBD1
V: TRBV6-1
J: TRBJ2-3

DNA: TGTGTCATCAGTGACAGTATTGGACTAGCGGTCTCTAGCACAGACACGCAGTATTTT
CDR3: CVISDSIGLAVSSTDTQYF
size: .
D: TRBD2
V: TRBV10-3
J: TRBJ2-3

DNA: TGTGCCACGACAGGGACTAGCGGGAGCGGAGATTTGCAGTATTTT
CDR3: CATTGTSGSGDLQYF
size: few
D: TRBD2
V: TRBV12-3/TRBV12-4
J: TRBJ2-3

DNA: TGTGGTAGCACTGTGAACACTGAAGCTTTCTTT
CDR3: CGSTVNTEAFF
size: .
D: .
V: TRBV6-6
J: TRBJ1-1

DNA: TGTGCCATCAGGGCATCTAGCTCCTACAATGAGCAGCCCTTC
CDR3: CAIRASSSYNEQPF
size: .
D: .
V: TRBV10-3
J: TRBJ2-1

DNA: TGTGCCAGCAGCCATCAGGGTGATAGCTATGGCTACACCTTC
CDR3: CASSHQGDSYGYTF
size: .
D: .
V: TRBV14
J: TRBJ1-2

DNA: TGTGCCAGCAGTCGCGGCTACGAACAGTACTTC
CDR3: CASSRGYEQYF
size: .
D: .
V: TRBV6-2/TRBV6-3
J: TRBJ2-7

DNA: TGTGCGTGCAGCTTCCGAGGGACAGTGAACACTGAAGCTTTCTTT
CDR3: CACSFRGTVNTEAFF
size: .
D: TRBD1
V: TRBV13
J: TRBJ1-1

DNA: TGTGCGAGCAGCTTAGGGGGTGAGGGGGCCGGCGAGCAGTACTTC
CDR3: CASSLGGEGAGEQYF
size: .
D: TRBD1
V: TRBV13
J: TRBJ2-7

DNA: TGTGCCAGCCGTCTAGCAGGAGGGCCGGGTGACCAGTTCTTC
CDR3: CASRLAGGPGDQFF
size: .
D: .
V: TRBV6-2/TRBV6-3
J: TRBJ2-1

DNA: TGTGCCTGGAGTGTACTCGGCAGGGGGCCTCAGCCCCAGCATTTT
CDR3: CAWSVLGRGPQPQHF
size: .
D: TRBD1
V: TRBV30
J: TRBJ1-5

DNA: TGTGCCAGCAGCCACGATCCGCCGGGATTAGCGCGCGACGAGCAGTACTTC
CDR3: CASSHDPPGLARDEQYF
size: .
D: .
V: TRBV14
J: TRBJ2-7

DNA: TGTGCCAACAGGAAGGATGACCACCAGGCCTACGAGCAGTACTTC
CDR3: CANRKDDHQAYEQYF
size: once
D: .
V: TRBV7-8
J: TRBJ2-7

DNA: TGTGCCGGCAGCTTATGGGGCCGGAACATGGTCGAGCAGTACTTC
CDR3: CAGSLWGRNMVEQYF
size: .
D: .
V: TRBV28
J: TRBJ2-7

DNA: TGTGTCAGCAGCTTGATCGTCGGGACCGCTAATACAGATATGCAGTATTTT
CDR3: CVSSLIVGTANTDMQYF
size: .
D: .
V: TRBV7-9
J: TRBJ2-3

DNA: TGTGCCAGTAGTACCAGGGGCCGTTTATACGAGCAGTACTTC
CDR3: CASSTRGRLYEQYF
size: .
D: .
V: TRBV19
J: TRBJ2-7

DNA: TGTGCCAGCAGCATCGCCCCGAGTGCCGACATTTGGACTAGCGGATTCACAGATACGCAGTATTTT
CDR3: CASSIAPSADIWTSGFTDTQYF
size: .
D: TRBD2
V: TRBV5-1
J: TRBJ2-3

DNA: TGTTCCAGCAGCTCTAACGGGAACTCCTACGAGCAATACTTC
CDR3: CSSSSNGNSYEQYF
size: .
D: .
V: TRBV11-2
J: TRBJ2-7

DNA: TGTGCCAACAGCTTGTGGAGCTCCTGCGAGCAGTACTTC
CDR3: CANSLWSSCEQYF
size: .
D: .
V: TRBV5-5
J: TRBJ2-7

DNA: TGCAGCGTTGAGGGACCCTCGGGAGGTACGATCACCGGGGAGCTGTTTTTT
CDR3: CSVEGPSGGTITGELFF
size: many
D: TRBD2
V: TRBV29-1
J: TRBJ2-2

DNA: TGTGCAAGCAGCTCCTCAGGGATTAGCAATCAGTCCCAGCATTTT
CDR3: CASSSSGISNQSQHF
size: .
D: .
V: TRBV7-9
J: TRBJ1-5

DNA: TGTGCCAGTGGCTTGGGACTAAGTAAACACGAGCAGTACTTC
CDR3: CASGLGLSKHEQYF
size: few
D: TRBD2
V: TRBV5-4
J: TRBJ2-7

DNA: TGTGCCAGCAGCCAAGAGGGTGGATACACTGAAGCTTTCTTT
CDR3: CASSQEGGYTEAFF
size: .
D: .
V: TRBV3-1
J: TRBJ1-1

DNA: TGCGCCAGCAGTGAAGCAGGAAACACTGACGCTTTCTTT
CDR3: CASSEAGNTDAFF
size: .
D: .
V: TRBV10-2
J: TRBJ1-1

DNA: TGTACCAGCAGCGACCTTGTAGGGGTTGGCACCATATATTTT
CDR3: CTSSDLVGVGTIYF
size: .
D: .
V: TRBV14
J: TRBJ1-3

DNA: TGTGTCAGCAGCCGTACACCGAACACCGGGGAGCTGTTTTTT
CDR3: CVSSRTPNTGELFF
size: .
D: .
V: TRBV11-1
J: TRBJ2-2

DNA: TGCGCCAGCATCGTGGGAGGATTTAGTACAGATACGCAGTATTTT
CDR3: CASIVGGFSTDTQYF
size: .
D: .
V: TRBV5-1
J: TRBJ2-3